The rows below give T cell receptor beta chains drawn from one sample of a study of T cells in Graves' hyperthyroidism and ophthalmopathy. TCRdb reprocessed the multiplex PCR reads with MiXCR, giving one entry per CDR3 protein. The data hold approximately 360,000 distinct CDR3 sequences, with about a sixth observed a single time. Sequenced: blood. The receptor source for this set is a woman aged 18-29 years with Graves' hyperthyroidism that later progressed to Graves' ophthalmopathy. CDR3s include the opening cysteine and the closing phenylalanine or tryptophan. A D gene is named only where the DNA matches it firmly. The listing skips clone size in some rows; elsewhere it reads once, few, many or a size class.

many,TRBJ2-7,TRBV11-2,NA,CASSLDYEQYF,TGTGCCAGCAGCTTAGACTACGAGCAGTACTTC
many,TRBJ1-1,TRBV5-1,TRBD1,CASSLEQGITEAFF,TGCGCCAGCAGCTTGGAACAGGGGATCACTGAAGCTTTCTTT
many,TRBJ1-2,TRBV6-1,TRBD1,CASSPVDRDRIWYTF,TGTGCCAGCAGTCCTGTGGACAGGGATCGTATTTGGTACACCTTC
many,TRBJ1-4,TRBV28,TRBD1,CASSIRSGGREKLFF,TGTGCCAGCAGTATCCGGTCAGGGGGACGGGAAAAACTGTTTTTT
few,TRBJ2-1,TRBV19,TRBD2,CASSITSGSGEQFF,TGTGCCAGTAGTATCACTAGCGGGAGTGGTGAGCAGTTCTTC
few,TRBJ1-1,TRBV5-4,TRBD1,CASSYDRVVYTEAFF,TGTGCCAGCAGCTACGACAGGGTCGTGTACACTGAAGCTTTCTTT
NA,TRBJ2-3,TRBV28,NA,CASSLWVGPDTQYF,TGTGCCAGCAGTTTATGGGTAGGGCCGGATACGCAGTATTTT
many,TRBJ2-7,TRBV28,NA,CASSSWGQALSYEQYF,TGTGCCAGCAGTTCCTGGGGGCAAGCCCTCTCCTACGAGCAGTACTTC
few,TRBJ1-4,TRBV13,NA,CASSFRATATNEKLFF,TGTGCCAGCAGCTTCCGCGCGACCGCAACTAATGAAAAACTGTTTTTT
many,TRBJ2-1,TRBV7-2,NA,CASSSNRVGQFF,TGTGCCAGCAGCTCGAACAGGGTTGGACAGTTCTTC
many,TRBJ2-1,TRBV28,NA,CASIPRVGVVNEQFF,TGTGCCAGTATTCCCAGGGTCGGGGTGGTCAATGAGCAGTTCTTC
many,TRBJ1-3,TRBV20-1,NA,CSARAVQGAPGNTIYF,TGCAGTGCTAGAGCCGTACAGGGAGCCCCCGGAAACACCATATATTTT
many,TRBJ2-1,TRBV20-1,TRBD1,CSAVTGTGAYNEQFF,TGCAGTGCCGTAACCGGGACAGGGGCCTACAATGAGCAGTTCTTC
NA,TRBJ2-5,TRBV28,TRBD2,CASSVERDYQETQYF,TGTGCCAGCAGTGTGGAGCGGGATTACCAAGAGACCCAGTACTTC
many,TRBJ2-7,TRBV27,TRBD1,CASSLFSDRGPYEQYF,TGTGCCAGCAGTTTATTCTCGGACAGGGGACCTTACGAGCAGTACTTC
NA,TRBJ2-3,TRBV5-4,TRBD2,CASSFGTSGRAKRRDTQYF,TGTGCCAGCAGCTTCGGGACTAGCGGGAGGGCCAAAAGGAGAGATACGCAGTATTTT
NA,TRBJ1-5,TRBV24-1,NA,CATSDFSAQPQHF,TGTGCCACCAGTGATTTTTCGGCTCAGCCCCAGCATTTT
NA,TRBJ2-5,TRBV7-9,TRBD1,CASSGRDRGEDRETQYF,TGTGCCAGCAGCGGCCGGGACAGGGGGGAGGATCGAGAGACCCAGTACTTC
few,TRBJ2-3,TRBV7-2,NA,CASSSWTESTDTQYF,TGTGCCAGCAGCTCGTGGACCGAAAGCACAGATACGCAGTATTTT
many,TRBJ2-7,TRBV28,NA,CASISGQGSPKQYF,TGTGCCAGCATATCCGGGCAGGGGAGCCCAAAGCAGTACTTC
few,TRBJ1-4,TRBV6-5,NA,CASSYRGEATNEKLFF,TGTGCCAGCAGTTACAGGGGGGAGGCTACTAATGAAAAACTGTTTTTT
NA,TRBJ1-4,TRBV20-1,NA,CSAPGTAIMPTNEKLFF,TGCAGTGCGCCCGGGACGGCGATCATGCCAACTAATGAAAAACTGTTTTTT
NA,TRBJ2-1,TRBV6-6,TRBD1,CASSYDGSTGSYNEQFF,TGTGCCAGCAGTTACGACGGATCGACAGGGTCCTACAATGAGCAGTTCTTC
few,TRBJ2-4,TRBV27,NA,CASSLQSGIDIQYF,TGTGCCAGCAGTTTACAGTCTGGGATAGACATTCAGTACTTC
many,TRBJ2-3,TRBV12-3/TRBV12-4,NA,CASGGPSSGAQYF,TGTGCCAGCGGGGGGCCCTCTAGCGGCGCGCAGTATTTT
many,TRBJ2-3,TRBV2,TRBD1,CASRSGGYTDTQYF,TGTGCCAGCAGATCAGGGGGCTACACAGATACGCAGTATTTT
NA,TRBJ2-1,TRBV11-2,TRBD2,CASRGTSGRLDEQFF,TGTGCCAGCAGGGGGACTAGCGGGAGGTTGGATGAGCAGTTCTTC
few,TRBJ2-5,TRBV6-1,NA,CASRASRGGEETQYF,TGTGCCAGCAGGGCGAGCAGGGGAGGGGAGGAGACCCAGTACTTC
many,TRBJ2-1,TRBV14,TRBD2,CASSHPTSGRSFSYNEQFF,TGTGCCAGCAGCCATCCGACTAGCGGGAGGAGTTTCTCCTACAATGAGCAGTTCTTC
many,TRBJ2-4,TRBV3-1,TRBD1,CASSYRDRKNIQYF,TGTGCCAGCAGCTACCGGGACAGGAAAAACATTCAGTACTTC
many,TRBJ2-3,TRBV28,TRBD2,CASSSKRESTDTQYF,TGTGCCAGCAGTTCAAAGCGGGAGTCCACAGATACGCAGTATTTT
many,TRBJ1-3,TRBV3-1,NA,CASSDRSSGNTIYF,TGTGCCAGCTCCGACAGGAGTTCTGGAAACACCATATATTTT
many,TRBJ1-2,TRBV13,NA,CASSFQGQYGYTF,TGTGCCAGCAGCTTTCAGGGCCAGTATGGCTACACCTTC
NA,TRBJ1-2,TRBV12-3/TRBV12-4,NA,CASSFRPQPPNYGYTF,TGTGCCAGCAGTTTCCGCCCACAGCCGCCTAACTATGGCTACACCTTC
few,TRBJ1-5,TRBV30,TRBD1,CAWSGTGNQPQHF,TGTGCCTGGAGTGGGACAGGGAACCAGCCCCAGCATTTT
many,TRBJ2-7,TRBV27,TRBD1,CASSSGGQGSYEQYF,TGTGCCAGCAGTTCGGGCGGACAGGGTTCCTACGAGCAGTACTTC
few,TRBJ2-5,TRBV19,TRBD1,CASSLGDRGVETQYF,TGTGCCAGTAGTTTAGGGGACAGGGGAGTGGAGACCCAGTACTTC
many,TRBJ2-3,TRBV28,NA,CASSWARGTDTQYF,TGTGCCAGCAGTTGGGCTCGCGGCACAGATACGCAGTATTTT
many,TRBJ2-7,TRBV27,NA,CASSLAGRTYEQYF,TGTGCCAGCAGTTTGGCGGGAAGAACCTACGAGCAGTACTTC
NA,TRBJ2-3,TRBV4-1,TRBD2,CASSQAPGLAGLDTQYF,TGCGCCAGCAGCCAAGCTCCGGGACTAGCGGGATTAGATACGCAGTATTTT
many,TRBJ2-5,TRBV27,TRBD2,CASSLTSGSFETQYF,TGTGCCAGCAGTTTAACTAGCGGGAGTTTTGAGACCCAGTACTTC
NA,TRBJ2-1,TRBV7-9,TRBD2,CASSQEGGPREVVNEQFF,TGCGCCAGCAGCCAAGAAGGGGGTCCGCGGGAGGTCGTCAATGAGCAGTTCTTC
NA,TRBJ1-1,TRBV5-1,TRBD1,CASSLDAGGSNTEAFF,TGCGCCAGCAGCTTGGATGCAGGGGGTTCGAACACTGAAGCTTTCTTT
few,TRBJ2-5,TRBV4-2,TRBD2,CASSQEAGAGETQYF,TGTGCCAGCAGCCAGGAAGCGGGGGCGGGAGAGACCCAGTACTTC
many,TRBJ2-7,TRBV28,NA,CASSSVLSYEQYF,TGTGCCAGCAGTTCTGTCCTCTCCTACGAGCAGTACTTC
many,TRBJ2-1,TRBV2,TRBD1,CASSAGTGGYNEQFF,TGTGCCAGCAGCGCCGGGACAGGGGGTTACAATGAGCAGTTCTTC
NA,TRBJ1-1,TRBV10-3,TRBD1,CAISEVPGQGRNMNTEAFF,TGTGCCATCAGTGAAGTCCCGGGACAGGGACGCAACATGAACACTGAAGCTTTCTTT